Listed below are T cell receptor beta chains from one sample, sequenced in a study of CD8 T cells in ankylosing spondylitis. TCRdb re-derived calls from the 5' RACE reads in MiXCR, one entry per CDR3 protein. The sample lists roughly 46,000 distinct CDR3 sequences; 4% were seen once. Material: blood, either unsorted or a sorted T cell fraction (not recorded which). The receptors come from a female donor with ankylosing spondylitis or in good health (not recorded which). The CDR3 runs from the conserved cysteine through the conserved F or W. Each record gives: V gene, clone size, J gene, D gene, CDR3 protein, CDR3 DNA. A D gene is named only where the DNA matches it firmly. Not every row has a clone size; where given, it reads once, few, many or a size class.

TRBV9	many	TRBJ1-1	-	CASSVTPDAQYTEAFF	TGTGCCAGCAGCGTGACACCGGACGCACAGTACACTGAAGCTTTCTTT
TRBV9	many	TRBJ2-2	-	CASSVWGTGELFF	TGTGCCAGCAGCGTTTGGGGAACCGGGGAGCTGTTTTTT
TRBV9	many	TRBJ1-5	-	CASSQGHLSNQPQHF	TGTGCCAGCAGCCAGGGACATCTTAGCAATCAGCCCCAGCATTTT
TRBV9	many	TRBJ2-2	-	CASSVEGGATGELFF	TGTGCCAGCAGCGTAGAAGGGGGGGCCACCGGGGAGCTGTTTTTT
TRBV9	many	TRBJ2-2	-	CASSVGQGTTGELFF	TGTGCCAGCAGCGTGGGCCAGGGGACGACCGGGGAGCTGTTTTTT
TRBV9	many	TRBJ2-5	TRBD1	CASSVTGEETQYF	TGTGCCAGCAGCGTGACAGGGGAAGAGACCCAGTACTTC
TRBV9	-	TRBJ2-7	TRBD1	CASSARTGGRVEQYF	TGTGCCAGCAGCGCCCGGACAGGGGGGCGCGTGGAGCAGTACTTC
TRBV9	many	TRBJ2-3	-	CASSVALSVSDTQYF	TGTGCCAGCAGCGTGGCTCTATCGGTTTCAGATACGCAGTATTTT
TRBV9	medium-sized	TRBJ1-2	-	CASSTDSYGYTF	TGTGCCAGCAGCACAGACAGCTATGGCTACACCTTC
TRBV9	many	TRBJ1-4	TRBD1	CASSVATGSSKLFF	TGTGCCAGCAGCGTAGCGACAGGGTCATCGAAACTGTTTTTT
TRBV9	many	TRBJ2-5	-	CASSVVRGGQETQYF	TGTGCCAGCAGCGTAGTGAGGGGGGGGCAAGAGACCCAGTACTTC
TRBV9	many	TRBJ2-2	-	CASSVGWVTGELFF	TGTGCCAGCAGCGTAGGGTGGGTAACCGGGGAGCTGTTTTTT
TRBV9	many	TRBJ1-1	-	CASSVDSMNTEAFF	TGTGCCAGCAGCGTAGACAGTATGAACACTGAAGCTTTCTTT
TRBV29-1	many	TRBJ1-1	TRBD1	CSVASPGTGADTEAFF	TGCAGCGTGGCCTCTCCCGGGACAGGGGCCGACACTGAAGCTTTCTTT
TRBV9	many	TRBJ1-3	TRBD1	CASAPGQGSGNTIYF	TGTGCCAGCGCGCCGGGACAGGGCAGTGGAAACACCATATATTTT
TRBV9	many	TRBJ1-3	-	CASSGATDASSGNTIYF	TGTGCCAGCAGCGGCGCGACAGACGCCAGCTCTGGAAACACCATATATTTT
TRBV9	-	TRBJ1-1	-	CASSVMPDGNTEAFF	TGTGCCAGCAGCGTAATGCCCGATGGGAACACTGAAGCTTTCTTT
TRBV4-2	many	TRBJ2-7	TRBD2	CASSRPPGSTSGFYEQYF	TGTGCCAGCAGCCGGCCTCCAGGGTCGACTAGCGGTTTCTACGAGCAGTACTTC
TRBV9	many	TRBJ2-2	-	CASSVDPRQYTGELFF	TGTGCCAGCAGCGTAGACCCTAGACAGTACACCGGGGAGCTGTTTTTT
TRBV9	many	TRBJ1-6	-	CASSVEGPTDSPLHF	TGTGCCAGCAGCGTAGAGGGTCCCACCGATTCACCCCTCCACTTT
TRBV9	many	TRBJ2-2	TRBD1	CASSQTGVRTGELFF	TGTGCCAGCAGCCAGACAGGGGTCCGCACCGGGGAGCTGTTTTTT
TRBV9	few	TRBJ2-2	TRBD2	CASSVDWRGDTGELFF	TGTGCCAGCAGCGTAGATTGGCGGGGGGACACCGGGGAGCTGTTTTTT